These T cell receptor beta chains were read from a single sample in a study of cytomegalovirus exposure and HLA in healthy donors. Data came from immunoSEQ multiplex PCR; TCRdb stores just in-frame clones and leaves some out. The data hold approximately 180,000 clones, with about four fifths observed a single time. The source material was PBMCs. Every receptor here comes from a man aged 25 to 45 in good health and CMV-seropositive. The conserved cysteine and the conserved F or W are not part of the CDR3 here. D genes are given only for firm matches.

D,V,CDR3
TRBD2,TRBV14,ASSPNSTSPADTQY
.,TRBV25-1,ASSEQGKGTDTQY
TRBD1,TRBV4-1,ASSQIRSRDRGYGNEKLF
.,TRBV9,ASSVSLRGSTDTQY
TRBD2,TRBV7-8,ASSLYAGAYEQY
.,TRBV19,ASRTENLGYGYT
.,TRBV7-8,ASSPKQGFISPLH
.,TRBV5-5,ASSLEAGGTDTQY
TRBD2,TRBV5-8,ASSSRGATDTQY
.,TRBV11-3,ASSLDLGQPEGTGELF
TRBD1,TRBV18,ASLGQGIGGYT
.,TRBV5-8,ATSMRGISPLH
.,TRBV7-2,ASSLDQGSEKLF
TRBD1,TRBV9,ASSPNNLNRGSGELF
TRBD2,TRBV11-2,ASSLGPGGIAYEQY
TRBD2,TRBV4-1,ASSQDLLRTSYEQY
TRBD2,TRBV6-5,ATRRGGGPYEQY
TRBD1,TRBV7-9,SSSSPGQGTSETQY
.,TRBV6-5,ASSRHSRLYEQY
TRBD2,TRBV5-5,ASSFGGARDEQY
.,TRBV11-3,ASSPIKNTGELF
TRBD1,TRBV7-9,ASSLFPGQGFRYGYT
TRBD2,TRBV13,ASSSRGTSGGETQY
TRBD2,TRBV10-3,ANGNGGVNEQF
TRBD2,TRBV19,ASSQRTSGAGTGELF
TRBD1,TRBV7-9,ASSSGQGNEKLF
.,TRBV13,ASSSTGSERQF
.,TRBV5-1,ASSLGQDFYEQY
.,TRBV7-9,SSSNVVVNTEAF
.,TRBV5-4,ASSLGVGDQPQH
TRBD1,TRBV6-1,ASRDRDMGQPQH
.,TRBV6-5,ASSYSSGGYT
TRBD2,TRBV9,ASSVVGTSGTGLQETQY
.,TRBV5-6,ASSLEVAGTYEQY
TRBD1,TRBV7-2,ASSSHQGAYEQY
.,TRBV7-2,ASSLRTGIAGDNEKLF
.,TRBV6-6,ASRSSSLDEQF
TRBD2,TRBV5-1,ASSLLAGGGYNEQF
.,TRBV29-1,SVGQRGGDTDTQY
.,TRBV5-6,ASSMTAFNAEAF
TRBD1,TRBV2,ASSPRDRAYEQY
TRBD2,TRBV18,ASSISGGRYNEQF
.,TRBV4-3,ASSQDSDPTEAF
.,TRBV6-1,ASSEVLAGRAF
TRBD1,TRBV27,ASRSTGEGVYEQY
TRBD1,TRBV15,ATTRDRGYGYT
TRBD2,TRBV9,ASSALMVAGETQY